This T cell receptor beta chain is drawn from a study of T cell changes during pregnancy in multiple sclerosis. Trimming removed 2 bases from V and 1 base from J; junction bases left unmatched: 4. Germline V lookup: CDR1 SGHRS, CDR2 YFSETQ. The CDR3 runs to 15 residues. TCRdb's table, derived via immunoSEQ multiplex PCR, lists solely in-frame clones and lacks some. The sample has tens of thousands of clones, just over 90% seen once; the top ten hold 0.61%. Source: CD4+ T cells from peripheral blood mononuclear cells, taken in the third trimester of pregnancy. The clonotype comes from a female donor with multiple sclerosis, enrolled in a pregnancy study. The chain combines TRBV5-1 with TRBJ2-7; 9 bases line up with TRBD1. In DNA, the CDR3 is TGCGCCAGCAGCTTTTTACAGGGGGCTTCCTACGAGCAGTACTTC. As protein: CASSFLQGASYEQYF.